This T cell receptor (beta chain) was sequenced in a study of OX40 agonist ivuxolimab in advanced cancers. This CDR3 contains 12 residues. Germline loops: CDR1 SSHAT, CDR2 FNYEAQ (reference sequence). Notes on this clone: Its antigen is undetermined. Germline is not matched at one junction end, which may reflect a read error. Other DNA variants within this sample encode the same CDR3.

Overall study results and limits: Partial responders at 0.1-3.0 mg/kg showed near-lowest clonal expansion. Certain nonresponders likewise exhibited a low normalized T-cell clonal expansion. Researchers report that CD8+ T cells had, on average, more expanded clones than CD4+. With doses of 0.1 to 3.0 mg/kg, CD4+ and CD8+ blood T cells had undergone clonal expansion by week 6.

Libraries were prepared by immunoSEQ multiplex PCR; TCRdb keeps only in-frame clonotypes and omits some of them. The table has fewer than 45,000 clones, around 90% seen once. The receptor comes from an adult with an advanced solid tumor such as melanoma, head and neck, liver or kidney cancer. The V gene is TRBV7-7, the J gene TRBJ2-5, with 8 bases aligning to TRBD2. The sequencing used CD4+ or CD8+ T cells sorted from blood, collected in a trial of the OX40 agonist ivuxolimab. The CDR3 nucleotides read TGTGCTAGCAGCCGGGAGGGTGAGACCCAGTACTTC. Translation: CASSREGETQYF. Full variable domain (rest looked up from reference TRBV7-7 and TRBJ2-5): GAGVSQSPRYKVTKRGQDVTLRCDPISSHATLYWYQQALGQGPEFLTYFNYEAQPDKSGLPSDRFSAERPEGSISTLTIQRTEQRDSAMYRCASSREGETQYFGPGTRLLVL.